This T cell receptor (beta chain) derives from a study of T cell responses to AZD1222 COVID-19 vaccine. Broader study findings: All repertoire sampling was performed exclusively after the peak T cell response. Spike-specific TCR breadth rose after two AZD1222 doses, and depth rose as well. Only a handful of AZD1222 recipients, more than 5 in all, had baseline seropositivity.

Note on this clone: What it binds is unknown.

TCRdb keeps only in-frame clones here, not all; method: immunoSEQ multiplex PCR. The sample gives some 98,000 clones, roughly 90% of which show up once; 16% is in the top ten. V was clipped by 5 bases and J by 3 bases; unmatched bases: 7. This CDR3 region has 16 residues. Germline V CDR1 and CDR2: SNHLY, FYNNEI. V usage is TRBV2 and J usage is TRBJ1-3, with 10 bases that match TRBD1. The material sequenced was peripheral blood, taken 28 days after the second AZD1222 dose. This TCR came from an adult who received the AZD1222 COVID-19 vaccine. CDR3 residues: CASSNGQGVFGNTIYF. The CDR3 DNA reads as TGTGCCAGCAGTAACGGACAGGGGGTATTTGGAAACACCATATATTTT.